This TCR beta chain was documented in a study of vaccination effects on CD4 cells after COVID-19. Points from the study as a whole: Nearly all vaccine-induced clones in healthy recipients recognized only SARS-CoV-2.

Germline lookup yields CDR1 KGHDR and CDR2 SFDVKD. This CDR3 is 17 amino acids long. Unmatched junction bases numbered 11, after V lost 4 bases and J lost 4 bases. As to this clone: The antigen remains unidentified.

Here immunoSEQ multiplex PCR was the method, and the copy in TCRdb shows in-frame clones only, minus some. The data hold 73,000 or so clones, with 78% observed a single time. CD4+ T cells specific for antigen were expanded with viral peptide pools by the ViraFEST assay before sequencing. Subsequent to roughly 9 days of culture, CD4+ T cells were isolated. Negative nucleocapsid antibody tests before and after vaccination confirmed no previous SARS-CoV-2 infection. Researchers reported culturing 2 million to 2.5 million PBMC in each well, adding 9 to 10 IU/ml IL-2 and 10 ug/ml peptides. This TCR was sampled from a human donor who received a COVID-19 vaccine. This specimen consisted of CD4+ T cells from PBMCs cultured with SARS-CoV-2 spike peptides, obtained before COVID-19 vaccination. The chain has TRBV24-1 and TRBJ2-3, with 9 bases aligning to TRBD1. The CDR3: CATSDTLSGTGSDTQYF. CDR3 nucleotide sequence: TGTGCCACCAGTGACACTCTATCCGGGACAGGGTCAGATACGCAGTATTTT.